This T cell receptor beta chain was identified in a study of cytomegalovirus exposure and HLA in healthy donors (TCRdb year 2017). In terms of the full investigation: According to an earlier analysis of 587 of the donors, roughly 180 million T cells yielded over 100 million unique TCR beta sequences and more than 250 Gb of sequence data. Donor age, sex, ethnicity and CMV serostatus were compiled together with the repertoire data. The T cell repertoires of 666 subjects were profiled by immunosequencing and related to cytomegalovirus serostatus. On average, 235,054 unique TCR beta nucleotide sequences were sequenced per donor among about 400 genotyped donors of the cohort, with around 19% of those sequences being non-productive. HLA typing included class I and class II loci at four-digit resolution. An earlier analysis of 587 of the donors used high-throughput TCR beta sequencing to judge whether each TCR beta V gene segment behaved as functional or pseudogenic. In a later analysis, previously published TCR beta repertoires from about 640 donors were re-analyzed and high-resolution HLA genotyping was added so that TCR occurrence patterns could be studied. The later analysis used no new phenotypic data to find candidate immune exposures, relying instead on TCR beta sequences and their occurrence across donors. Of the 398 genotyped donors, 65% to 90% fell in the genetic ancestry cluster associated with self-reported Caucasian donors. To predict cytomegalovirus infection status, the study combined high-throughput TCR immunosequencing, statistical association of individual TCRs with disease status, and machine learning. Every discovery cohort repertoire had been produced on one sequencing platform. A separate validation cohort of approximately 130 different subjects was used in addition to the 666-subject first cohort. The study aimed to test whether signatures of past pathogen exposure could be identified by cataloging public T cell receptors. Genome-wide SNP genotypes for about 65% of the roughly 670 donors were used in a later genetic analysis, which treated that subset as a discovery cohort. Approximately 310 gigabases of sequencing data and 70 million to 95 million unique TCR sequences made up an early release that covered 500 to 700 HLA-typed donors. About five DR-DQ haplotypes were treated as single units for association and clustering because of strong linkage in the cohort. Typing coverage differed by locus: A, B, C, DRB1 and DQB1 were typed in about 620-630 donors, DQA1 in 522, DPA1 in over 600, and DPB1 in 472. What the study reported, not specific to this receptor: Compared with the 666-donor mean, donors in an Asian-associated ancestry cluster had fewer N-insertions in productive TCRs, according to a later genetic analysis. HLA typing was unavailable for some donors at each locus, so association tests used only the typed subset. In both the original and validation cohorts, the classifier was reported to diagnose cytomegalovirus status with high specificity and sensitivity. The 87-base-pair reads could not distinguish some IMGT-functional V segments, including TRBV6-2 and TRBV6-3, so those segments were excluded. The authors suggested that the approach could potentially be extended to other disease states and immunological phenotypes. V-gene and J-gene trimming of TCR beta chains was associated with a missense DCLRE1C variant in a later genetic analysis, and the association was replicated in an independent cohort. In a later analysis, the rate of TCR association differed among HLA loci, with DRB1 alleles having the most associated TCRs and HLA-C alleles having the fewest. At a false discovery rate of 0.05, a later analysis linked fewer than 20,000 TCR beta sequences to specific HLA alleles. Broadly in line with IMGT annotations, most TCR beta V segments showed up in productive rearrangements about 87% or about 30% of the time in an earlier analysis of under 700 of the donors. In a later analysis, HLA-associated TCR beta chains were found to be more clonally expanded and to have lower generation probabilities than equally common non-associated chains. CMV serostatus was the only immune exposure information available for the cohort. A few of the identified cytomegalovirus-associated TCR beta chains were confirmed in vitro to be specific for cytomegalovirus antigens. Over 15 rarely observed V segments, including chromosome 9 orphons, were excluded from the earlier analysis of a few hundred of the donors because counts were too low. A further reported finding was that TCR beta sequences accurately predicted the HLA-A and HLA-B alleles for most subjects in the first cohort. Presence/absence analyses assumed roughly uniform sequencing depth across donors, an assumption that may not hold. According to a later analysis, parvovirus B19, influenza, CMV and Epstein-Barr virus appeared linked to several top co-occurrence clusters. The study gave a list of some 150 TCR beta chains associated with cytomegalovirus. A cluster of highly shared sequence variants was judged likely to be a technical artifact of the sequencing pipeline. When HLA alleles, especially DR and DQ, strongly co-occurred, attributing TCR associations to individual alleles was difficult. A later analysis found that most CMV-associated TCR beta chains appeared HLA-restricted, with HLA associations seemingly driven largely by CMV exposure. Across donors, most TCR sequences were observed very rarely, whereas some public TCRs were present in many individuals. Correlated functional status among segregating V segments might reflect linkage disequilibrium, but an unknown experimental factor could not be ruled out. Only TCR beta chains were sequenced in this cohort, and the absence of alpha or paired-chain data limited detectable features.

Note on this clone: Its antigen is not yet known. No base quality values were provided; no much bigger clone lies one nucleotide off.

The CDR3 sequence holds 17 residues, the cysteine and phenylalanine included. CDR3 DNA is the only sequence kept; it has 51 bases, read in frame from the first base. The germline V gene specifies KGHSH as CDR1 and LQKENI as CDR2. Trimmed from V: 3 bases; trimmed from J: 5 bases; junction bases lacking a gene match: 7. The cohort was made up of 500 to 800 healthy bone marrow donors. At the time of sampling, every cohort member was nominally healthy, though immune exposures that went unrecorded were likely present. The donor tested CMV seronegative and was one of the 352 seronegative cohort members. Every donor gave a peripheral blood sample, and the peripheral blood mononuclear cells from that sample were used for TCR beta sequencing. The Qiagen DNeasy Blood Extraction Kit was used to extract genomic DNA from the blood cell samples. Libraries came from the immunoSEQ multiplex PCR assay. A mixture of 60 forward primers for TCR Vbeta segments and 13 reverse primers for TCR Jbeta segments was used in the multiplex PCR. The CDR3 region of rearranged TCR beta genes was amplified from genomic DNA by a multiplex PCR assay. On the Illumina HiSeq System, the amplified TCR beta libraries were sequenced as 87-base-pair reads. The published analysis was carried out like this. A later analysis tallied around 87 million unique TCR beta chains across the 666 repertoires, and roughly 11 million of those chains were shared by two or more donors. A nearest-neighbor algorithm error-corrected the raw reads and collapsed the reads into unique sequences, merging closely related sequences to remove PCR and sequencing errors. CDR3 sequences were aligned to IMGT reference sequences to assign V, D and J gene segments. For a sequence to be retained, a match of at least six nucleotides was required to both a V gene segment and a J gene segment. Rearrangements were called productive when the CDR3 lacked stop codons and stayed in frame with V and J; all others were non-productive. CDR3 was defined by IMGT convention, running from the second conserved V-encoded cysteine to the conserved J-encoded phenylalanine. Sequences without an unambiguous match to a single V gene segment were excluded from the earlier analysis of 500 to 700 of the donors. An earlier analysis of about 600 of the donors called V segments functional above 56.7% productive rearrangements and segregating when the between-donor standard deviation exceeded 5%. To diagnose cytomegalovirus status from the catalog of TCR beta chain sequences, a statistical classification framework was built. In a later analysis, TCR nucleotide sequences were compared against IMGT/GENE-DB human TR gene sequences so that V and J genes could be assigned. Using the TCRdist pipeline, a later analysis assigned CDR3 sequences along with most-parsimonious VDJ recombination scenarios. In a later analysis, each TCR beta chain was defined by its CDR3 amino acid sequence together with its V-gene family, and reads lacking a unique V-gene family were excluded. A later analysis removed 550 to 700 highly shared, low-generation-probability nucleotide sequences to deal with suspected cross-contamination and a sequencing artifact. In a later analysis, a clonal expansion index for each public chain was calculated from normalized within-repertoire ranks of inferred template counts. In a later analysis, generation probabilities were computed with a VDJ recombination model fitted to out-of-frame rearrangements, and the resulting probabilities were checked against IGoR. In a later analysis, TCR-TCR, TCR-HLA and TCR-CMV co-occurrence was scored with hypergeometric tests, and a repertoire-size bias correction was applied to TCR pairs. To estimate false discovery rates, a later analysis permuted the HLA or CMV assignments 20 times. A later analysis grouped co-occurring TCRs with DBSCAN, adding TCRdist sequence similarity when clustering within HLA-allele-positive subsets. Co-occurrence clustering excluded repertoires with fewer than 30,000 or more than 120,000 public chains, plus five with anomalous nucleotide sharing. The table was pulled from immuneACCESS by TCRdb, which kept in-frame rearrangements only. Such tables lose some clones; where checked, under half of the loss comes from unresolved V genes, and the rest has no known cause. D and trimming come from the DNA, and the V and J calls and clone size come from that table. This sample is represented by roughly 140,000 clones; approximately 80% of them were singletons. In total, the top ten clones hold approximately 2.4% of the sample.

This clonotype was obtained from a male donor in good health and CMV-seronegative. Here the chain combines TRBV18 and TRBJ2-7; TRBD2 aligns with 16 central bases. Sequenced sample: PBMCs. In nucleotides, the sequence is TGTGCCAGCTCACCGAGGGGACTAGCGGGAGGGCCCCACGAGCAGTACTTC. This translates into CASSPRGLAGGPHEQYF.